The rows below give T cell receptor beta chains drawn from one sample of a study of T cell responses to AZD1222 COVID-19 vaccine. Data came from immunoSEQ multiplex PCR; TCRdb stores just in-frame clones and leaves some out. Here the sample spans 90,000 to 120,000 clones, around nine tenths being singletons. The sequences come from peripheral blood, collected on day 0 of AZD1222 vaccination. These receptors were collected from an adult in good health. The CDR3 runs from the conserved cysteine through the conserved F or W. The D gene is left open where the match is weak. The size entry is marked missing in some rows and otherwise reads once, few, many or a size class.

clone_size: -; d_call: -; v_call: TRBV15; cdr3_aa: CATSRGGAAETQYF
clone_size: -; d_call: -; v_call: TRBV7-8; cdr3_aa: CASSLGPMDGYTF
clone_size: -; d_call: -; v_call: TRBV4-3; cdr3_aa: CASSSLYEQYF
clone_size: -; d_call: -; v_call: TRBV7-9; cdr3_aa: CASSPYTSTNEKLFF
clone_size: -; d_call: -; v_call: TRBV7-8; cdr3_aa: CASSPTLQNSPLHF
clone_size: -; d_call: TRBD1; v_call: TRBV7-2; cdr3_aa: CASTMTGGNEKLFF
clone_size: -; d_call: TRBD1; v_call: TRBV9; cdr3_aa: CASSTQTGVAGELFF
clone_size: few; d_call: TRBD1; v_call: TRBV7-3; cdr3_aa: CASSRTTGDTEAFF
clone_size: -; d_call: -; v_call: TRBV5-4; cdr3_aa: CASSTGFNNSPLHF
clone_size: -; d_call: -; v_call: TRBV18; cdr3_aa: CASSPYRGTDTQYF
clone_size: -; d_call: TRBD1; v_call: TRBV5-1; cdr3_aa: CASSLGIFQGDKNTIYF
clone_size: -; d_call: -; v_call: TRBV5-1; cdr3_aa: CASSFKQGNTGELFF
clone_size: -; d_call: -; v_call: TRBV4-3; cdr3_aa: CASSQDGGSEQYF
clone_size: -; d_call: TRBD2; v_call: TRBV6-5; cdr3_aa: CAVRRGGTYEQYF
clone_size: -; d_call: -; v_call: TRBV2; cdr3_aa: CASKGTNSGNTIYF
clone_size: -; d_call: TRBD2; v_call: TRBV7-6; cdr3_aa: CASSLLAGGETQYF
clone_size: -; d_call: -; v_call: TRBV20-1; cdr3_aa: CSASFPPQNTEAFF
clone_size: -; d_call: TRBD1; v_call: TRBV6-2/TRBV6-3; cdr3_aa: CASSYYGTGSLEQYF
clone_size: -; d_call: -; v_call: TRBV9; cdr3_aa: CASSPSLEWDEQFF